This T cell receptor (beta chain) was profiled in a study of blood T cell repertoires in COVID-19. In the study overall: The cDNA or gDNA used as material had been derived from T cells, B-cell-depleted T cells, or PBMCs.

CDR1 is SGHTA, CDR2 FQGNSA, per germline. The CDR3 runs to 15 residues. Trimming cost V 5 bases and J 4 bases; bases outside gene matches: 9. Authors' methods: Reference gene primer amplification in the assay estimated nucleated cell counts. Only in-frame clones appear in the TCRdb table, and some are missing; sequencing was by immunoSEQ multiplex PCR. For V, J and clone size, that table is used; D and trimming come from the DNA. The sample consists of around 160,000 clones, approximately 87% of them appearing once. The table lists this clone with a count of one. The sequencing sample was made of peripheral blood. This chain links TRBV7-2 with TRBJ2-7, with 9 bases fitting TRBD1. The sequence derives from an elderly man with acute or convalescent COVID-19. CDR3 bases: TGTGCCAGCAGCGGAGGGGGACAGGGTTTTTACGAGCAGTACTTC. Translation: CASSGGGQGFYEQYF.